One and the same sample provided the 21 T cell receptor beta chains below, sequenced in a study of human T cells and chemical hapten exposure. Using its own MiXCR run on the RACE reads, TCRdb lists one record per CDR3 protein. The sample consists of 110,000 or so distinct CDR3 sequences, 30% to 35% of them appearing once. Time point described: patch test 3, about 24 weeks after DPC sensitization. The treatment: therapeutic diphenylcyclopropenone sensitization with weekly scalp DPC. This sample comprised whole blood, obtained in connection with sensitization to the hapten diphenylcyclopropenone (DPC). Every receptor here comes from a man between 35 and 55 years old with alopecia areata. Some clones in this sample may be carry-over from other donors' samples.

This clonotype was seen only once. The chain recombines TRBV10-3 with TRBJ1-5; perhaps TRBD1 as D (5 bases). The germline V gene encodes CDR1 ENHRY and CDR2 SYGVKD. The CDR3 has 18 residues. Between the trimmed V and J ends, which lost 2 bases and 3 bases, there was a span of 20 bases. CDR3 sequence: CAISEPPGSSGYNQPQHF. CDR3 in DNA: TGTGCCATCAGTGAGCCACCGGGTTCTTCAGGGTACAATCAGCCCCAGCATTTT.

In this sample, this clonotype turned up a few times. The CDR3 carries no conserved terminal phenylalanine or tryptophan, so it likely arises from a read error. The chain employs TRBV7-9 and TRBJ2-3, with D perhaps assigned TRBD1 or TRBD2 (5 bases each). The CDR3 covers 16 residues. The germline V gene encodes CDR1 SEHNR and CDR2 FQNEAQ (reference sequence). V shed 5 bases and J shed 6 bases, with 21 bases lying between them. CDR3 amino acids: CASSPTKGTSHDTQYL. The CDR3 DNA reads as TGTGCCAGCAGCCCAACTAAGGGGACCTCCCACGATACGCAGTATTTG.

There are a few counts of this clonotype. The chain links TRBV28 to TRBJ2-3; 8 positions match TRBD2. V shed 3 bases and J 2 bases; nucleotides not matched to a gene: 4. This CDR3 has 15 residues. Germline loops: CDR1 MDHEN, CDR2 SYDVKM. CDR3 sequence: CASSLGGRPTDTQYF. The CDR3 DNA is TGTGCCAGCAGTTTGGGCGGGAGGCCCACAGATACGCAGTATTTT. Full variable domain (remainder filled in from reference TRBV28 and TRBJ2-3): DVKVTQSSRYLVKRTGEKVFLECVQDMDHENMFWYRQDPGLGLRLIYFSYDVKMKEKGDIPEGYSVSREKKERFSLILESASTNQTSMYLCASSLGGRPTDTQYFGPGTRLTVL.

The chain joins TRBV5-1 to TRBJ2-3; no definite D call. The CDR3 loop spans 14 amino acids. V was pared by 2 bases and J by 2 bases, with 9 bases between. Germline CDR1 SGHRS, CDR2 YFSETQ. The CDR3 DNA reads as TGCGCCAGCAGCTTTCACAGAACCACAGATACGCAGTATTTT. It specifies CASSFHRTTDTQYF.

V usage is TRBV7-2 and J usage is TRBJ2-5; TRBD1 matches at 7 bases. The CDR3 loop spans 15 amino acids. CDR1 and CDR2 (germline): SGHTA, FQGNSA. Trimming at V came to 5 bases and at J to 2 bases, leaving 8 bases not matched to a gene. The CDR3 here is CASSQGQPPQETQYF. In DNA form, the CDR3 reads TGTGCCAGCAGCCAGGGACAGCCCCCACAAGAGACCCAGTACTTC.

The chain recombines TRBV4-2 with TRBJ2-1; 9 bases agree with TRBD2. The CDR3 extends over 17 amino acids. J gave up 4 bases and V 1 base, and 8 bases lay outside the gene matches. Looked up from germline, CDR1 is LGHNA and CDR2 is YNFKEQ. As DNA, the CDR3 is TGTGCCAGCAGCCAAGCAAATCGCGGGAGGGAGTACAATGAGCAGTTCTTC. It encodes CASSQANRGREYNEQFF.

This rearrangement joins TRBV7-9 to TRBJ2-4; D might be TRBD1 (5 bases). Between the trimmed V and J ends, which lost 2 bases and 3 bases, there was a span of 14 bases. The germline gives CDR1 SEHNR, CDR2 FQNEAQ (reference sequence). This CDR3 is 16 amino acids long. The CDR3 is CASSLLGREDKNIQYF. CDR3 DNA sequence: TGTGCCAGCAGCTTATTAGGCAGGGAAGACAAAAACATTCAGTACTTC.

In its sample, this clonotype was seen a few times. The chain combines TRBV6-5 with TRBJ2-3; 10 nucleotides agree with TRBD2. V trimming: 5 bases; J trimming: 7 bases; junction bases outside the gene matches: 6. Per germline, CDR1 MNHEY and CDR2 SVGAGI. The CDR3 is 14 amino acids. The CDR3 here is CASSPGLASHTQYF. The CDR3 bases are TGTGCCAGCAGTCCGGGACTAGCGTCACATACGCAGTATTTT.

V and J are TRBV6-5 and TRBJ1-1, with 9 bases matching TRBD1. The CDR3 is made up of 13 amino acids. Germline trimming cut 6 bases from V and 12 bases from J; bases unmatched to any gene: 11. Germline assignment: CDR1 MNHEY and CDR2 SVGAGI. The CDR3 DNA is TGTGCCAGCAGCCCTTCCCTTACAGGGGGCCCTTTCTTT. Translated, it gives CASSPSLTGGPFF.

This clonotype was observed a few times. The chain combines TRBV5-4 with TRBJ2-2, with 9 bases lining up with TRBD1. Trimming took 4 bases from V and 8 from J; bases not matched to a gene: 12. The CDR3 has 16 amino acids. The germline V gene encodes CDR1 SGHNT and CDR2 YYREEE (reference sequence). Written as DNA, the CDR3 is TGTGCCAGCAGCGCACGACAGGGGGAGCATCCAGGGGAGCTGTTTTTT. Its translation: CASSARQGEHPGELFF. The variable domain in full, completed from reference TRBV5-4 and TRBJ2-2, reads ETGVTQSPTHLIKTRGQQVTLRCSSQSGHNTVSWYQQALGQGPQFIFQYYREEENGRGNFPPRFSGLQFPNYSSELNVNALELDDSALYLCASSARQGEHPGELFFGEGSRLTVL.

J is TRBJ1-5 and V is TRBV6-2 or TRBV6-3; D uncertain. Germline-derived CDR1 and CDR2 are MNHEY and SVGEGT. Trimming removed 7 bases at V and 3 bases at J, with 13 bases between. The CDR3 runs 14 residues. This CDR3 reads CASTPDGFNQPQHF. CDR3 DNA sequence: TGTGCCAGCACCCCGGACGGATTCAATCAGCCCCAGCATTTT.

The chain couples TRBV28 to TRBJ2-5, with D possibly called TRBD1 or TRBD2 (7 bases each). Germline assignment: CDR1 MDHEN and CDR2 SYDVKM. This CDR3 contains 15 residues. V was trimmed by 6 bases and J by 5 bases, leaving 19 bases between them. In DNA form, the CDR3 reads TGTGCCAGCAGCCTGGGGAGGGGGCGCCCCGAGACCCAGTACTTC. This translates into CASSLGRGRPETQYF.

The gene calls are TRBV6-2 or TRBV6-3 and TRBJ2-5, with TRBD1 identical over 9 bases. This CDR3 has 15 residues. Germline values: CDR1 MNHEY, CDR2 SVGEGT. Losses at the gene ends were 7 bases for V and 1 base for J; bases not matched to a gene: 7. CDR3 sequence reads: CASTLGQGPQETQYF. Here the CDR3 DNA reads TGTGCCAGCACCCTGGGACAGGGACCCCAAGAGACCCAGTACTTC.

The chain uses TRBV20-1 and TRBJ2-1, with 11 bases identical to TRBD1. This CDR3 has 15 amino acids. Germline V gives CDR1 DFQATT, CDR2 SNEGSKA (reference sequence). J lost 7 bases, V lost 5 bases, and 10 bases had no gene match. CDR3 bases: TGCAGTGCTGAGACCGGACAGGGGGCGCGTAATGAGCAGTTCTTC. This encodes CSAETGQGARNEQFF.

The chain joins TRBV7-2 to TRBJ2-7, with TRBD2 matching 10 bases. The germline V gene encodes CDR1 SGHTA and CDR2 FQGNSA. Trimming removed 3 bases from V and 7 bases from J; junction bases left unmatched: 9. The CDR3 length is 15 residues. The CDR3 DNA follows: TGTGCCAGCAGCTTGGTCGGACTAGCGGTTGGGGAGCAGTACTTC. The encoded protein is CASSLVGLAVGEQYF.

V usage is TRBV20-1 and J usage is TRBJ1-4, with TRBD1 matching 8 bases. The germline V gene has CDR1 DFQATT and CDR2 SNEGSKA (reference sequence). The CDR3 is made up of 15 amino acids. V lost 3 bases, J lost 6 bases, and 9 bases stayed unmatched. The CDR3 nucleotides are TGCAGTGCTAGCGCCCCGGGACAGGCGGATGAAAAACTGTTTTTT. Its protein product is CSASAPGQADEKLFF.

This clonotype came up once. CDR3 in DNA: TGTGCCAGCAGCTCCGGGACAGGGACGTATGAGCAGTTCTTC. It specifies CASSSGTGTYEQFF. This chain uses TRBV5-8 with TRBJ2-1; TRBD1 aligns across 9 bases. V lost 3 bases and J lost 8; bases outside the gene matches: 6. Germline CDR1 reads SGHTS; CDR2 reads YDEGEE. The CDR3 extends over 14 amino acids.

V gene TRBV12-3 or TRBV12-4 combines with J gene TRBJ2-3; 11 bases line up with TRBD2. V trimming: 5 bases; J trimming: 4 bases; junction bases outside the gene matches: 8. The CDR3 spans 16 residues. CDR3 DNA: TGTGCCAGCAGTCCCACTAGCGGGAGTCTCGCAGATACGCAGTATTTT. Protein sequence: CASSPTSGSLADTQYF.

This clonotype came up a few times. The CDR3 coding sequence is TGCGCCAGCAGCCAAGGGACAGGGTATTCCTACGAGCAGTACGTC. Amino acids: CASSQGTGYSYEQYV. This rearrangement joins TRBV4-3 to TRBJ2-7, with 8 nucleotides matching TRBD1. The V and J ends lost 1 base and 1 base, in that order; junction bases with no gene match: 3. The CDR3 length is 15 residues. The V gene's germline CDR1 is LGHNA and CDR2 YSLEER.

A word on this clonotype: A junction end diverges from the germline sequence, so it may reflect a read error. The chain joins TRBV6-2 or TRBV6-3 to TRBJ1-1; D not resolved. The germline gives CDR1 MNHEY, CDR2 SVGEGT. CDR3 length: 13 amino acids. CDR3 DNA: TGTGCCAGCAGTTGGCGAAGGAACACTGAAGATTTCTTT. Protein: CASSWRRNTEDFF.

The gene calls are TRBV25-1 and TRBJ2-1; 11 nucleotides agree with TRBD2. This CDR3 has 14 amino acids. Germline CDR1 and CDR2: MGHDK and SYGVNS. Trimming took 8 bases from V and 8 from J; bases not matched to a gene: 8. The CDR3 loop reads CASSRFSGGDEQFF. The CDR3 nucleotides read TGTGCCAGCTCACGGTTTAGCGGGGGGGATGAGCAGTTCTTC.